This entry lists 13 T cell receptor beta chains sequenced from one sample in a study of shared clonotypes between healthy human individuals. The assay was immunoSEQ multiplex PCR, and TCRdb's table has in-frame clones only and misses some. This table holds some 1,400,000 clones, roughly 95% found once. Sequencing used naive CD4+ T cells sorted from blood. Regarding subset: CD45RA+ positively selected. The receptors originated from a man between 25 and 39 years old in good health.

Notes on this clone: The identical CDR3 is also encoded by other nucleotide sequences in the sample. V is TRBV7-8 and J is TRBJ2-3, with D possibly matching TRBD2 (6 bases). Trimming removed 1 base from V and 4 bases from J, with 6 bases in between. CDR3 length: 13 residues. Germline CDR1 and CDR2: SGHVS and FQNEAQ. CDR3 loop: CASSLGGADTQYF. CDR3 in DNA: TGTGCCAGCAGCTTAGGGGGGGCAGATACGCAGTATTTT.

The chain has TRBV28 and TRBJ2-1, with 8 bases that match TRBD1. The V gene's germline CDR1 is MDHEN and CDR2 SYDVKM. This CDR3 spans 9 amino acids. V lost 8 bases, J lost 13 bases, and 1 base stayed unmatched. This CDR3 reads CASGTGQFF. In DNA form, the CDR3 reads TGTGCCAGCGGGACAGGACAGTTCTTC.

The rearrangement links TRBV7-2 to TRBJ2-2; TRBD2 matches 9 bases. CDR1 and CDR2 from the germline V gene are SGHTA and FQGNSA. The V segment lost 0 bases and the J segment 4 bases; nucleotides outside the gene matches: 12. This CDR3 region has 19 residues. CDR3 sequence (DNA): TGTGCCAGCAGCTTAGCGCAGTTAGCGGGAGTTGTGGGCACCGGGGAGCTGTTTTTT. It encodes CASSLAQLAGVVGTGELFF.

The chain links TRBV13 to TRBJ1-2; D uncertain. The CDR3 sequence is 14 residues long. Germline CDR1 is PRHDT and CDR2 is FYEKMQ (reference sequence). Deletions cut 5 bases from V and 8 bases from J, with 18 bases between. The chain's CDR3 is CASSLTSGPGGYTF. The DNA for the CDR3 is TGTGCCAGCAGCCTCACTTCGGGCCCTGGGGGCTACACCTTC.

The CDR3 DNA is TGTGCCAGCTCACCACGGACAGGGGGCAGTGGCTACACCTTC. Its protein product is CASSPRTGGSGYTF. This sequence joins TRBV18 and TRBJ1-2; 11 nucleotides align to TRBD1. The CDR3 runs 14 residues. With 1 base clipped from V and 7 bases from J, the junction kept 2 bases outside the gene matches. CDR1 is KGHSH, CDR2 LQKENI, per germline.

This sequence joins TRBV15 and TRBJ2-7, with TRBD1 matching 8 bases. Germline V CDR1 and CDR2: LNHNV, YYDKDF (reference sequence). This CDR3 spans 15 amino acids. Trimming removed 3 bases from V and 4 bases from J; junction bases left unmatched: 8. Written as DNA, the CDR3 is TGTGCCACCAGCAGGATGGACAGGGCCCAATACGAGCAGTACTTC. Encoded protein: CATSRMDRAQYEQYF.

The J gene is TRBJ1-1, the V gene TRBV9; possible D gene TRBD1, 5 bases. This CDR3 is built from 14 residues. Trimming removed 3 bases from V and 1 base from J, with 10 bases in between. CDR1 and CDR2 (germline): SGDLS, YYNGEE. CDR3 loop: CASSGQTSNTEAFF. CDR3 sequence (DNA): TGTGCCAGCAGCGGACAGACCTCGAACACTGAAGCTTTCTTT.

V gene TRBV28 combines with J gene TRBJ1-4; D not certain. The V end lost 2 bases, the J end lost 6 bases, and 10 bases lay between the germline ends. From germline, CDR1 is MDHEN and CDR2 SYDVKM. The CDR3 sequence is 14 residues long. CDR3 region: CASSLIGPYEKLFF. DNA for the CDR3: TGTGCCAGCAGTTTAATTGGGCCGTATGAAAAACTGTTTTTT.

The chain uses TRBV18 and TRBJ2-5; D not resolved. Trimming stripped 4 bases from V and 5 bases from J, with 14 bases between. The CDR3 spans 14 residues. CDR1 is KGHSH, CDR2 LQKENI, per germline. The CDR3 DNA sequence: TGTGCCAGCTCACTCGACGCATTGGAGGAGACCCAGTACTTC. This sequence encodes CASSLDALEETQYF.

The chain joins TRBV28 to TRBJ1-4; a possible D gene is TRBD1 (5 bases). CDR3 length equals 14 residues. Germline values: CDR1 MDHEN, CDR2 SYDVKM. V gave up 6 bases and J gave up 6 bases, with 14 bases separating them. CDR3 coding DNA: TGTGCCAGCAGCCCCGGAGGGGCTTATGAAAAACTGTTTTTT. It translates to CASSPGGAYEKLFF.

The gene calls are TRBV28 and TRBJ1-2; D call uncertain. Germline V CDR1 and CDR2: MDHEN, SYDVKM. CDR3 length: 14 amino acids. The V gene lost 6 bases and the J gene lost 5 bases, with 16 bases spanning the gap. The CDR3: CASSLAGRVYGYTF. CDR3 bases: TGTGCCAGCAGCCTTGCGGGCCGAGTTTATGGCTACACCTTC.

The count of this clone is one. CDR3 bases: TGTGCCAGCAGCTTTTCCGTGACAGGGATCTATGAGCAGTTCTTC. This sequence encodes CASSFSVTGIYEQFF. The chain couples TRBV11-2 to TRBJ2-1; TRBD1 agrees at 7 bases. J lost 8 bases, V lost 3 bases, and 10 bases had no gene match. CDR1 and CDR2 (germline): SGHAT, FQNNGV. The CDR3 totals 15 residues. The entire variable domain, with the rest obtained from reference TRBV11-2 and TRBJ2-1, is as follows: EAGVAQSPRYKIIEKRQSVAFWCNPISGHATLYWYQQILGQGPKLLIQFQNNGVVDDSQLPKDRFSAERLKGVDSTLKIQPAKLEDSAVYLCASSFSVTGIYEQFFGPGTRLTVL.

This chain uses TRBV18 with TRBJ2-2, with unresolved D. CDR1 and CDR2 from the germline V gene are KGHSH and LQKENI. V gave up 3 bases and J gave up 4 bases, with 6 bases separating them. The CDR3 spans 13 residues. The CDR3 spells CASSPGSTGELFF. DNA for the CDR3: TGTGCCAGCTCACCGGGGTCCACCGGGGAGCTGTTTTTT.